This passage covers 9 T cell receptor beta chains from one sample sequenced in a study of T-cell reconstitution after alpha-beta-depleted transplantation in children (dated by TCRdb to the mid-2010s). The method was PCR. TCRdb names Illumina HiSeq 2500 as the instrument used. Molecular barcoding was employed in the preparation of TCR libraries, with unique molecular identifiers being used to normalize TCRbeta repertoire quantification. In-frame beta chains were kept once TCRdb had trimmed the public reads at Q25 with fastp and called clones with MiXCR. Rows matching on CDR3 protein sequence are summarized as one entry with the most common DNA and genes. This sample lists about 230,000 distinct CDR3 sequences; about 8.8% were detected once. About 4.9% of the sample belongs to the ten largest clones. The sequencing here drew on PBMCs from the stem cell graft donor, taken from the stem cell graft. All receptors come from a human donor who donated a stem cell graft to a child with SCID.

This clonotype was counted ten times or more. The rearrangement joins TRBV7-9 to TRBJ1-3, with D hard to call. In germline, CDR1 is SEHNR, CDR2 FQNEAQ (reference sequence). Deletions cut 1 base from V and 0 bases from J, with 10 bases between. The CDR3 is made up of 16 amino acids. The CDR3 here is CASSLEPGNSGNTIYF. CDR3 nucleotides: TGTGCCAGCAGCTTAGAGCCGGGGAACTCTGGAAACACCATATATTTT.

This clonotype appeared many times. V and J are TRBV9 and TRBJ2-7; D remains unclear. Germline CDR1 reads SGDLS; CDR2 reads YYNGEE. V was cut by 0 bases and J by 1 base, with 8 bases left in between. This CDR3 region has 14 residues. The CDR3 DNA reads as TGTGCCAGCAGCGTAGCCCGGCAGTCCTACGAGCAGTACTTC. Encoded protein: CASSVARQSYEQYF.

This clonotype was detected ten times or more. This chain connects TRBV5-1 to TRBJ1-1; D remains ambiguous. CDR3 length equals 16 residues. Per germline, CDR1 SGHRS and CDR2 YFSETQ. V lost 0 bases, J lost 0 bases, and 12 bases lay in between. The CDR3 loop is CASSLGGGAMNTEAFF. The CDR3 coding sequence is TGCGCCAGCAGCTTGGGGGGAGGTGCTATGAACACTGAAGCTTTCTTT.

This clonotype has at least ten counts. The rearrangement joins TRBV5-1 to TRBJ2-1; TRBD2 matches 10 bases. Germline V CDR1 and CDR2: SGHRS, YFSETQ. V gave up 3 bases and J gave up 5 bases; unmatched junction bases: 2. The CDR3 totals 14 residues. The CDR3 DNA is TGCGCCAGCAGCTCACTAGCGGGGCACAATGAGCAGTTCTTC. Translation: CASSSLAGHNEQFF. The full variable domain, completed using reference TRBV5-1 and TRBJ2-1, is KAGVTQTPRYLIKTRGQQVTLSCSPISGHRSVSWYQQTPGQGLQFLFEYFSETQRNKGNFPGRFSGRQFSNSRSEMNVSTLELGDSALYLCASSSLAGHNEQFFGPGTRLTVL.

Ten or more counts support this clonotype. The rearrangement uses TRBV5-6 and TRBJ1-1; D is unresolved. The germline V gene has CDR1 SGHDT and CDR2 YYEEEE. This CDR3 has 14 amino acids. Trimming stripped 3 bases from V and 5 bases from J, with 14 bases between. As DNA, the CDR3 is TGTGCCAGCAGCTCCCAAAAGGGATGGACTGAAGCTTTCTTT. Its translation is CASSSQKGWTEAFF. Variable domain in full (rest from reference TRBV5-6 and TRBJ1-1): DAGVTQSPTHLIKTRGQQVTLRCSPKSGHDTVSWYQQALGQGPQFIFQYYEEEERQRGNFPDRFSGHQFPNYSSELNVNALLLGDSALYLCASSSQKGWTEAFFGQGTRLTVV.

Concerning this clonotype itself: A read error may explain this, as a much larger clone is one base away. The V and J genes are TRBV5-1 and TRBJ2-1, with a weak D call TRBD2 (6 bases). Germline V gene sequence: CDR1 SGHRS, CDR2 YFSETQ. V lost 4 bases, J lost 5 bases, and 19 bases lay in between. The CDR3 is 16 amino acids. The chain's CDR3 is CASSPNVGGRDNEQFF. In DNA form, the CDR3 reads TGCGCCAGCAGCCCCAACGTGGGGGGACGGGACAATGAGCAGTTCTTC. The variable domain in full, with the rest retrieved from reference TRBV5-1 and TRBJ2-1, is KAGVTQTPRYLIKTRGQQVTLSCSPISGHRSVSWYQQTPGQGLQFLFEYFSETQRNKGNFPGRFSGRQFSNSRSEMNVSTLELGDSALYLCASSPNVGGRDNEQFFGPGTRLTVL.

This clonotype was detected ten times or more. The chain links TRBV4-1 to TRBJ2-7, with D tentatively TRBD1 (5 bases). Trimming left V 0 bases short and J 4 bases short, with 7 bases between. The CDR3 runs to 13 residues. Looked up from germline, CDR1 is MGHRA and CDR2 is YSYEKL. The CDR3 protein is CASSQDNRYEQYF. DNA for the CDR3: TGCGCCAGCAGCCAAGATAACAGGTACGAGCAGTACTTC.

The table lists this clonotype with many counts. The CDR3 nucleotides read TGCAGTGCTAGCCCAGGGGGCTGGAACACTGAAGCTTTCTTT. Amino acid sequence: CSASPGGWNTEAFF. This chain uses TRBV20-1 with TRBJ1-1; 8 bases align to TRBD1. With V trimmed by 3 bases and J by 1 base, 4 bases remained unmatched. CDR3 size: 14 residues. Germline CDR1 DFQATT, CDR2 SNEGSKA (reference sequence).

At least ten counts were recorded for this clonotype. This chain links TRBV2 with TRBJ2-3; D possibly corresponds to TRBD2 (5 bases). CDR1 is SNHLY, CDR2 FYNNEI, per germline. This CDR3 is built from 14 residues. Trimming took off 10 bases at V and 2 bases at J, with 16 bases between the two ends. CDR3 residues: CAKRLNDLTDTQYF. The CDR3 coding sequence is TGTGCCAAGAGACTAAACGATCTCACAGATACGCAGTATTTT.